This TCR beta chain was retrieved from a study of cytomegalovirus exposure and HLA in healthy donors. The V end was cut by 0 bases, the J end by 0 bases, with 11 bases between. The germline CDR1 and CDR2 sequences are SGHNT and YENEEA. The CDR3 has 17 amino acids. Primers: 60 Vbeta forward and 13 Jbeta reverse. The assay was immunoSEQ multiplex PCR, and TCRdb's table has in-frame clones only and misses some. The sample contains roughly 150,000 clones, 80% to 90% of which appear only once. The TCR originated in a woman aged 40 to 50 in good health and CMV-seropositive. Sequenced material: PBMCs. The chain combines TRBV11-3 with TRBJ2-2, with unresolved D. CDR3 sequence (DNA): TGTGCCAGCAGCTTAGATAGTCGACAAGCGAACACCGGGGAGCTGTTTTTT. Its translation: CASSLDSRQANTGELFF.